This T cell receptor beta chain was captured in a study of OX40 agonist ivuxolimab in advanced cancers. Findings and limits, study-wide: Partly responding patients at 0.1-3.0 mg/kg showed some of the smallest clonal expansion.

Using immunoSEQ multiplex PCR, the repertoire was profiled, and TCRdb retains in-frame clones only, with some absent. This sample carries over 100,000 clones, 80% to 90% of them seen once, and the ten largest clones take under 0.7%. In regard to this clone: Its matching antigen is unknown.

The receptor was isolated from an adult with an advanced solid tumor such as melanoma, head and neck, liver or kidney cancer. Sequenced here: CD4+ or CD8+ T cells sorted from blood, sampled in a trial of the OX40 agonist ivuxolimab.

The CDR3 is CASSYSPATFNYGYTF. For the CDR3, the DNA is TGTGCCAGCAGTTACTCCCCCGCAACCTTCAACTATGGCTACACCTTC. The chain has TRBV6-6 and TRBJ1-2; D gene uncertain. There are 16 residues in the CDR3. Germline loops: CDR1 MNHNY, CDR2 SVGAGI (reference sequence). V was trimmed by 0 bases and J by 2 bases, leaving 13 bases between them.